These T cell receptor beta chains were read from a single sample in a study of identical twins. Each CDR3 protein is one row after TCRdb ran MiXCR on the 5' RACE reads. The sample contains around 1.7 million distinct CDR3 sequences, about 32% of which appear only once. Sequencing was done on a sample of cord blood. Source of these receptors: a newborn girl in good health. CDR3s include the opening cysteine and the closing phenylalanine or tryptophan. D genes are given only for firm matches. Clone size is stated in some rows and not others, as once, few, many or a class when expanded.

TRBV6-6	few	TRBD2	TRBJ2-5	TGTGCCAGCAGTTACCCATTCTCTAGCGGGAGACAAGAGACCCAGTACTTC	CASSYPFSSGRQETQYF
TRBV4-1	many	TRBD1	TRBJ2-4	TGCGCCAGCAGCCAGCCTCTCAGGGACAGGGGGAATCAGTACTTC	CASSQPLRDRGNQYF
TRBV25-1	few	TRBD2	TRBJ2-1	TGTGCCAGCGGAAGACTAGCGGGAGTCCGTGAGCAGTTCTTC	CASGRLAGVREQFF
TRBV6-5	-	-	TRBJ1-6	TGTGCCAGCAGTTACGTAGGGTTGGCACCCCTCCACTTT	CASSYVGLAPLHF
TRBV28	-	TRBD2	TRBJ2-1	TGTGCCAGCAGTCCCGCGACTAGCGGGAGTTTTAGTGAGCAGTTCTTC	CASSPATSGSFSEQFF
TRBV29-1	many	-	TRBJ2-7	TGCAGCGTTGAAGGGCAGACCTCCTACGAGCAGTACTTC	CSVEGQTSYEQYF
TRBV18	-	-	TRBJ2-3	TGTGCCAGCTCACCAACGGGCGGGCCCGTTCCTAGCAGGACAGATACGCAGTATTTT	CASSPTGGPVPSRTDTQYF
TRBV28	-	-	TRBJ1-3	TGTGCCAGCACACAGGATTTGGGAAACACCATATATTTT	CASTQDLGNTIYF
TRBV27	few	TRBD1	TRBJ2-7	TGTGCCAGCAGTCGCCCCGGGACAGCTATCTACGAGCAGTACTTC	CASSRPGTAIYEQYF
TRBV10-3	-	-	TRBJ1-2	TGTGCCATCCTAGGGACGCTGAACTATGGCTACACCTTC	CAILGTLNYGYTF
TRBV14	-	TRBD1	TRBJ1-1	TGTGCCAGCAGCCAAGGAAGGGCAGGGGGCAGGTACACTGAAGCTTTCTTT	CASSQGRAGGRYTEAFF
TRBV4-2	-	TRBD2	TRBJ2-7	TGTGCCAGCAGCCAGCCCCCGGGACTAGCGGCAGACAATGAGCAGTACTTC	CASSQPPGLAADNEQYF
TRBV20-1	-	TRBD1	TRBJ1-5	TGCAGTGCGGGACAGGACAATCAGCCCCAGCATTTT	CSAGQDNQPQHF
TRBV6-1	-	-	TRBJ2-1	TGTGCCAGCAGTGAAGACTGGCGGGCGATCGCCTACAATGAGCAGTTCTTC	CASSEDWRAIAYNEQFF
TRBV9	few	TRBD2	TRBJ2-1	TGTGCCAGCAGCGTGGTTGGGACTAGCGGGTTCAATGAGCAGTTCTTC	CASSVVGTSGFNEQFF
TRBV28	few	-	TRBJ2-7	TGTGCCAGCAGTGCCGGGGGAACCCGTGGGAATGAGCAGTACTTC	CASSAGGTRGNEQYF
TRBV11-2	-	TRBD2	TRBJ2-7	TGTGCCAGCAGCTCCCCAGCGGGGTCCACTCAATCCTACAATGAGCAGTACTTC	CASSSPAGSTQSYNEQYF
TRBV20-1	few	TRBD2	TRBJ2-1	TGCAGTGCTAGTAGCGGGGGGCCTCTCAATGAGCAGTTCTTC	CSASSGGPLNEQFF
TRBV27	few	-	TRBJ2-7	TGTGCCAGCAGCCCCTCGACTAGTTTGCGGTACGAGCAGTACTTC	CASSPSTSLRYEQYF
TRBV7-2	many	-	TRBJ2-5	TGTGCCAGCAGTTTAGGGGGTCTGGAGACCCAGTACTTC	CASSLGGLETQYF
TRBV6-1	-	TRBD2	TRBJ2-7	TGTGCCAGCACACTAGCGGGTGTCTACGAGCAGTACTTC	CASTLAGVYEQYF
TRBV2	few	-	TRBJ1-1	TGTGCCAGCAGTGACCCCGGGGGCGGGAGCACTGAAGCTTTCTTT	CASSDPGGGSTEAFF
TRBV7-2	-	-	TRBJ2-5	TGTGCCAGCAGCTCCGCCGGGACCTTGAAGGGAGAGACCCAGTACTTC	CASSSAGTLKGETQYF
TRBV4-2	few	-	TRBJ2-3	TGTGCCAGCAGCCGGCAACCTGGACACCTCCCTAGCACAGATACGCAGTATTTT	CASSRQPGHLPSTDTQYF
TRBV2	-	-	TRBJ2-3	TGTGCCAGCGGCCTACGGGGCGGCACAGATACGCAGTATTTT	CASGLRGGTDTQYF
TRBV24-1	many	-	TRBJ2-3	TGTGCCACCAGTGATTTGCAAGTGCCAGGACGGGAGTTTGCGACAGATACGCAGTATTTT	CATSDLQVPGREFATDTQYF
TRBV28	many	-	TRBJ1-5	TGTGCCAGCAGGCGGGACAGCAATCAGCCCCAGCATTTT	CASRRDSNQPQHF
TRBV9	-	TRBD1	TRBJ2-3	TGTGCCAGCAGCGTAGCTACGGGGGGGACAGGGGGTACAGATACGCAGTATTTT	CASSVATGGTGGTDTQYF
TRBV28	-	-	TRBJ1-5	TGTGCCAGCAGCCTGGACACTCCTCAGCCCCAGCATTTT	CASSLDTPQPQHF
TRBV27	-	-	TRBJ2-3	TGTGCCAGCAGGAACAGGGTTAGGCAGTATTTT	CASRNRVRQYF
TRBV11-2	few	TRBD2	TRBJ2-1	TGTGCCAGCAGCCCCAGGACTAGCGGGGGCTATGAGCAGTTCTTC	CASSPRTSGGYEQFF
TRBV18	-	-	TRBJ2-1	TGTGCCAGCTCACCATCCGCTATGGCCAGCTCCTACAATGAGCAGTTCTTC	CASSPSAMASSYNEQFF
TRBV21-1	-	-	TRBJ1-4	TGTGCCAGCAGCAAAGAACGGGGAGGGTTTGCAACTAATGAAAAACTGTTTTTT	CASSKERGGFATNEKLFF
TRBV2	-	-	TRBJ2-7	TGTGCCAGCAGTGAGGGGGGGGGCGGAATCTACGAGCAGTACTTC	CASSEGGGGIYEQYF
TRBV24-1	few	-	TRBJ2-3	TGTGCCACCAGTGATTGGGCAGGTGGGGCAGATACGCAGTATTTT	CATSDWAGGADTQYF
TRBV6-1	-	-	TRBJ1-2	TGTGCCAGCAGTGAAGGTCGGGGGTGGGGCTATGGCTACACCTTC	CASSEGRGWGYGYTF
TRBV6-1	few	TRBD2	TRBJ2-1	TGTGCCAGCAGTGAAGGTAGCGGGCCCTCCCACAATGAGCAGTTCTTC	CASSEGSGPSHNEQFF
TRBV18	-	-	TRBJ1-1	TGTGCCAGCTCACCGCCGGGGTTGGGGAACACTGAAGCTTTCTTT	CASSPPGLGNTEAFF
TRBV12-5	-	TRBD2	TRBJ2-3	TGTGCTAGTGGTTTGGTACGAAGCGGGGGAAAGACAGATACGCAGTATTTT	CASGLVRSGGKTDTQYF
TRBV7-2	-	-	TRBJ2-7	TGTGCCAGCAGCTTAGGAAACCGGGGTTACAACGAGCAGTACTTC	CASSLGNRGYNEQYF
TRBV28	-	TRBD2	TRBJ2-7	TGTGCCAGCAGTTTTATTTTTCCGGGACCAGCGGGAGGAATTATTTCCTACGAGCAGTACTTC	CASSFIFPGPAGGIISYEQYF
TRBV7-8	few	TRBD1	TRBJ2-5	TGTGCCAGCAGCCTCTGGCGACAGGGGGGAGAGACCCAGTACTTC	CASSLWRQGGETQYF
TRBV11-2	few	TRBD1	TRBJ2-7	TGTGCCAGCAGCTTAGTTGGAACAGGGGCCCTCTACGAGCAGTACTTC	CASSLVGTGALYEQYF
TRBV2	few	-	TRBJ2-7	TGTGCCAGCAGTCGCGGGCCCTACAATGAGCAGTACTTC	CASSRGPYNEQYF
TRBV28	-	-	TRBJ1-5	TGTGCCAGCAGTTTTTTGGGGAGGTATAGCAATCAGCCCCAGCATTTT	CASSFLGRYSNQPQHF
TRBV20-1	-	TRBD2	TRBJ2-7	TGCAGTGCTAGACTCGTCTATCGGGAGGTCGCCTACGAGCAGTACTTC	CSARLVYREVAYEQYF
TRBV10-1	few	TRBD1	TRBJ2-3	TGCGCCAGCAGTCCGACAGGGGATTGGGATACGCAGTATTTT	CASSPTGDWDTQYF
TRBV25-1	few	TRBD1	TRBJ2-1	TGTGCCAGCAGTGAATTTGCAGGGGGCTACAATGAGCAGTTCTTC	CASSEFAGGYNEQFF
TRBV3-1	-	-	TRBJ2-1	TGTGCCAGCAGCCTTCTGGCGACAGAAGGTCTCAATGAGCAGTTCTTC	CASSLLATEGLNEQFF